The clone carrying this T cell receptor (beta chain) was recorded a few times. Its antigen is not identified. Germline-derived CDR1 and CDR2 are SGHKS and YYEKEE (reference sequence). The CDR3 spans 14 residues. After removal of 0 bases from V and 8 bases from J, the junction contained 4 bases not matched to a gene. These data come from a study of cytomegalovirus exposure and HLA in healthy donors. 13 Jbeta primers and 60 Vbeta primers were used for the PCR. Measured with immunoSEQ multiplex PCR; TCRdb has only the in-frame clones, and not every one. The sample consists of roughly 100,000 clones, about 12% of them appearing once. The study's findings and limits: When the data were analyzed later, several of the most significant clusters appeared to be linked to common viral pathogens. Later analysis showed TCR association rates varying by HLA locus, highest for DRB1 and lowest for HLA-C.

This TCR came from a man between 35 and 55 years old in good health and CMV-seropositive. The chain links TRBV5-5 to TRBJ1-4, with 7 positions matching TRBD1. The sequencing input was PBMCs. The CDR3 loop reads CASSLGTGSEKLFF. CDR3 DNA sequence: TGTGCCAGCAGCTTGGGGACAGGCTCGGAAAAACTGTTTTTT.